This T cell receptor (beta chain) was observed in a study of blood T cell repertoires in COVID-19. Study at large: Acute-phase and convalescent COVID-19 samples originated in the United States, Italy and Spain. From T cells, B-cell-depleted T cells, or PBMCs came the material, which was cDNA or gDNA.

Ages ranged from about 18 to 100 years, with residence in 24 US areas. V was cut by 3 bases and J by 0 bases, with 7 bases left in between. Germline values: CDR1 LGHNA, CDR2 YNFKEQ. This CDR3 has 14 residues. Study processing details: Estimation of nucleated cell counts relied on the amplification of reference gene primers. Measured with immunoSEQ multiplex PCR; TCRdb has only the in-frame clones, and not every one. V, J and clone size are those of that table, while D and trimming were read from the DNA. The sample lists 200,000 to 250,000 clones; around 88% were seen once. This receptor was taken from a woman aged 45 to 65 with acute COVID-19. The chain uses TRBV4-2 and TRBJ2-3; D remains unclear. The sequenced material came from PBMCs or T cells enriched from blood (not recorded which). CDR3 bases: TGTGCCAGCAGCCAGTCAGTCAGCACAGATACGCAGTATTTT. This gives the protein CASSQSVSTDTQYF.